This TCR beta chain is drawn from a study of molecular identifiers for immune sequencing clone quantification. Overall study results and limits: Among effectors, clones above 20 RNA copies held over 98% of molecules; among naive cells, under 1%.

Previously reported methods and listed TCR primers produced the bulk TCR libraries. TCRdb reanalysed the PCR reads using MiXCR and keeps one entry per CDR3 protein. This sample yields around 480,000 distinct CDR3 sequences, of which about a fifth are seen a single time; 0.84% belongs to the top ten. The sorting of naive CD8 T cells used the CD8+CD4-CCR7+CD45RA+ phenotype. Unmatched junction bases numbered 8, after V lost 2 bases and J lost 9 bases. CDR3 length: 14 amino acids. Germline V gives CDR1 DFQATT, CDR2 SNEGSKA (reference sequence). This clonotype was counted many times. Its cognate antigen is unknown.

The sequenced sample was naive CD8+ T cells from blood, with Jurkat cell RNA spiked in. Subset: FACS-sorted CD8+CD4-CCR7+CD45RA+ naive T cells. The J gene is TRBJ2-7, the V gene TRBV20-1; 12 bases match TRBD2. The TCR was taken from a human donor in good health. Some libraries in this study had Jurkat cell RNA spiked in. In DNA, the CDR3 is TGCAGTGCTAGACGGACTAGCGGGATCGATTGGCAGTACTTC. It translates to CSARRTSGIDWQYF.